The clone carrying this TCR beta chain was seen at least ten times. The CDR3 length is 15 residues. The germline gives CDR1 DFQATT, CDR2 SNEGSKA (reference sequence). The junction had 4 bases not matched to a gene; V was cut back by 0 bases and J by 4 bases. This sample was taken from a study of T-cell reconstitution after alpha-beta-depleted transplantation in children. As it was prepared, the TCRbeta library received unique molecular identifiers. A single record per CDR3 protein comes from TCRdb applying MiXCR to the PCR reads. The repertoire includes under 350,000 distinct CDR3 sequences, 9.9% of them detected once, and 10% sits in the top ten.

The sequences come from PBMCs from the stem cell graft donor, collected from the stem cell graft. The TCR was taken from a human donor who donated a stem cell graft to a child with SCID. J is TRBJ2-2 and V is TRBV20-1; 8 positions agree with TRBD2. This chain's CDR3 is CSARDFRGGTGELFF. CDR3 DNA: TGCAGTGCTAGAGATTTCCGGGGGGGCACCGGGGAGCTGTTTTTT.